Reported below is one T cell receptor (beta chain). This clonotype came up many times. Which antigen it targets is not known. The record has no base qualities; no much larger clone is one base away. The sample is drawn from a study of T cells in Graves' hyperthyroidism and ophthalmopathy (dated by TCRdb to about 2019). With regard to the full study: Peripheral blood samples were taken at initial diagnosis, before any treatment was given. A discovery cohort of about 95 patients, roughly 40 with Graves' ophthalmopathy and fewer than 65 with stable Graves' hyperthyroidism, was used to find distinguishing TCR V-J signatures. Prospective prediction of ophthalmopathy was tested in an independent validation cohort consisting of some 19 hyperthyroidism patients and around 16 patients who later progressed to ophthalmopathy. The approximately 97 discovery patients were randomly divided into training and test sets at a 7:3 ratio. Thyroid tissue and blood T-cell repertoires from six Graves' hyperthyroidism patients were also compared in the study. After sampling, hyperthyroidism patients received methimazole starting at 30 mg daily, and ophthalmopathy patients received high-dose intravenous methylprednisolone. The paper describes TCR Vbeta CDR3 sequencing of around 130 peripheral blood samples, made up of 43 ophthalmopathy patients, roughly 72 hyperthyroidism patients and 17 progressor patients.

What the work shows at the level of the full study, not this receptor alone: During validation, the model predicted progression to ophthalmopathy a median of around 7 months ahead of onset, with almost 71% sensitivity and 72% to 85% specificity. Sample size was not statistically predetermined, and blinding of investigators to group allocation was not performed. Blood samples also contained most of the expanded thyroid clonotypes (frequency above 0.001), which suggests that blood repertoires may reflect thyroid immune responses. In cross-validation, a model built on a 13 V-J signature told ophthalmopathy apart from stable hyperthyroidism with 85% to 90% sensitivity and approximately 81% specificity, and in testing the same model reached 80%/75%.

The TCR beta CDR3 regions were amplified from the RNA transcripts. A first-round RT-PCR of the TCR CDR3 used the HTBI primer set with the Qiagen OneStep RT-PCR kit. Libraries were constructed in a second round of multiplex PCR, after which size selection and purification were performed. Sequencing of the libraries was done on an Illumina HiSeq2000 using paired-end 100 bp reads. The authors' pipeline ran thus. SOAPnuke was used to process the raw data, removing reads that contained adapters or uncalled bases, had a mean Phred below 15, or lacked an exact match to the constant primer or identifier. High-quality paired reads were merged using COPE v1.2.5, and each unique nucleotide sequence was defined as a clonotype. Clonotypes were aligned to IMGT TRBV, TRBD and TRBJ reference segments using MiTCR v1.1. Analysis was restricted to V-J combinations with a frequency above 0.0001, which covered 99% to 99.2% of repertoires. A TCS score was defined as the ratio of F50 (clonal expansion) to E x V (chaos), with BLOSUM62-based TCRdist applied between CDR3 peptides within each V-J. Welch's t-statistics and random forest reduced approximately 520 V-J features to 13, which were used in a naive Bayes classifier (R e1071). Using fastp trimming at Q25 and MiXCR clonotype assembly, TCRdb reanalyzed the public sequencing data and kept in-frame beta chains. Duplicate CDR3 protein sequences are folded into a single record with the most common DNA and genes. TCRdb's processing, not the authors' own work, is the source of the V and J calls. The table for this sample lists 500,000 to 650,000 distinct CDR3 sequences; about 20% of them were counted only once. Clones ranked in the top ten supply approximately 48% of the sample.

Sequences PRHDT (CDR1) and FYEKMQ (CDR2) are obtained from the germline V gene (reference sequence). V loses 4 bases of germline sequence and J loses 10 bases, and the interval between the two ends is 17 bases. Counted from cysteine to phenylalanine, this CDR3 has 14 amino acids. The CDR3 DNA has 42 bases and is translated from base 1. Ophthalmopathy patients had moderately to severely active disease, Clinical Activity Score of at least 3, NOSPECS grade of at least 4, and duration under 3 months. Exclusion was applied to patients with uncontrolled infections, other autoimmune diseases, pregnancy or lactation. Diagnoses were established on the basis of clinical symptoms, serum thyroxine and TRAb, thyroid ultrasound, and orbital computed tomography. Ficoll-Paque density gradient centrifugation was used to isolate PBMCs from 8.5 to 10 ml of fresh peripheral blood. Trizol reagent was used to extract total RNA, and RNA quality was then checked on an Agilent 2100 Bioanalyzer.

The chain couples TRBV13 to TRBJ2-1; D gene: possibly TRBD1, on 5 matching bases. Sequenced material: blood. The sequence was collected from a man aged 35-49 years with Graves' ophthalmopathy. The sequenced DNA: TGTGCCAGCAGCTCTCCCCAGTTAGGACAAGAGCAGTTCTTC. Translated, this is CASSSPQLGQEQFF.